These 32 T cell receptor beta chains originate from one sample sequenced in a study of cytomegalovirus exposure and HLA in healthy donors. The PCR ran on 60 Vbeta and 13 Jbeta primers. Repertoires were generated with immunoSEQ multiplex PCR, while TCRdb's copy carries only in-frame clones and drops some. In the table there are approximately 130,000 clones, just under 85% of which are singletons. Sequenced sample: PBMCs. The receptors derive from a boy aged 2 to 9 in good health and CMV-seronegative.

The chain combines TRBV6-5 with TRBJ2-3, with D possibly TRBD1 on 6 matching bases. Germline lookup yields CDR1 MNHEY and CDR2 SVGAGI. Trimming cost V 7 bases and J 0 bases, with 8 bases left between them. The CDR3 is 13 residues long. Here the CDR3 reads CASNRESTDTQYF. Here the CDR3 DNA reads TGTGCCAGCAACAGGGAAAGCACAGATACGCAGTATTTT.

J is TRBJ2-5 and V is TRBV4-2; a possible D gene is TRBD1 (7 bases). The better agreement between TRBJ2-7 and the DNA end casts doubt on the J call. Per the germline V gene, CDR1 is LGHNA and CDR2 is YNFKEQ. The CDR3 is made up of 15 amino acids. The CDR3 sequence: CASSQGQGGSYEQYF. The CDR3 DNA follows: TGTGCCAGCAGCCAAGGACAGGGAGGCTCCTACGAGCAGTACTTC.

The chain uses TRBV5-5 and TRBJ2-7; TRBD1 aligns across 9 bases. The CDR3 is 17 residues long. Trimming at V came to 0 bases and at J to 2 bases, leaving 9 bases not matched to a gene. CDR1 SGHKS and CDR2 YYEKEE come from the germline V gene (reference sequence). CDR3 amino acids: CASSLAVLGTGTYEQYV. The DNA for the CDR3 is TGTGCCAGCAGCTTGGCTGTTCTAGGGACAGGGACCTACGAGCAGTACGTC.

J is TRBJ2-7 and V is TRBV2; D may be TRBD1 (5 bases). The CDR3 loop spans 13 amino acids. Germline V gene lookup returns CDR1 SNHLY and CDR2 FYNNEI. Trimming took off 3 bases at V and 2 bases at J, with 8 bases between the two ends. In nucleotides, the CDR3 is TGTGCCAGCAGTGAGCAAGGGGCCTACGAGCAGTACGTC. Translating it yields CASSEQGAYEQYV.

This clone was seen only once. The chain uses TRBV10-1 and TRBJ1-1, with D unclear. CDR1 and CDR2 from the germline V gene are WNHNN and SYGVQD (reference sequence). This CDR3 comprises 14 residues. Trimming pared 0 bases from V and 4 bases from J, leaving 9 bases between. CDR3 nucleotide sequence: TGCGCCAGCAGTGAGTCGGGCAGAAGCACTGAAGCTTTCTTT. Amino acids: CASSESGRSTEAFF.

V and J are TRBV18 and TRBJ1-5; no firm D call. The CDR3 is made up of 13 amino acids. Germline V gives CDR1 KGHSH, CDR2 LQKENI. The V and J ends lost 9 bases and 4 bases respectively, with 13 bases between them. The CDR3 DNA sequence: TGTGCCAGTTCGGAGGCAGATAATCAGCCCCAGCATTTT. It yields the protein CASSEADNQPQHF.

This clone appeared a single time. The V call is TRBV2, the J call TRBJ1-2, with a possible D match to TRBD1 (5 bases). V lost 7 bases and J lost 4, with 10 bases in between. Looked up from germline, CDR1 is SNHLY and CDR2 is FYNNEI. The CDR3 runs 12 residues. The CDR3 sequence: CASNPDTYGYTF. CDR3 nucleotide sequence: TGTGCCAGCAATCCGGACACCTATGGCTACACCTTC.

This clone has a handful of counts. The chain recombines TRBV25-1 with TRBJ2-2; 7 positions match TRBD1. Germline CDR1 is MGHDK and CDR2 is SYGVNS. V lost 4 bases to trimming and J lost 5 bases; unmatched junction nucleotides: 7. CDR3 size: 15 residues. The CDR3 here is CASSGGQWETGELFF. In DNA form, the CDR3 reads TGTGCCAGCAGTGGGGGACAGTGGGAAACCGGGGAGCTGTTTTTT.

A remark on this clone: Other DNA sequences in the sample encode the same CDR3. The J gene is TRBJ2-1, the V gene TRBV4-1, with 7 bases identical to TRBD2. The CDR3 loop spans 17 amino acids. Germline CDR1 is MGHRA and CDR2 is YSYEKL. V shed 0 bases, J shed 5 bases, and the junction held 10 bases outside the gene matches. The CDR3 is CASSQEGGHDLNNEQFF. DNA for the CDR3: TGCGCCAGCAGCCAAGAGGGAGGGCACGACCTCAACAATGAGCAGTTCTTC.

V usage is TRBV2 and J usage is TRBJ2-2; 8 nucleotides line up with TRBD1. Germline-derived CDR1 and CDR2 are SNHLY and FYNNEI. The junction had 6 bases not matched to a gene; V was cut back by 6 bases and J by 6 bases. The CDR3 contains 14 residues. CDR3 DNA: TGTGCCAGCAGGTCGTTACAGGGGGCCGGGGAGCTGTTTTTT. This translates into CASRSLQGAGELFF. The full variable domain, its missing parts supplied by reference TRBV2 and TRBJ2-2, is EPEVTQTPSHQVTQMGQEVILRCVPISNHLYFYWYRQILGQKVEFLVSFYNNEISEKSEIFDDQFSVERPDGSNFTLKIRSTKLEDSAMYFCASRSLQGAGELFFGEGSRLTVL.

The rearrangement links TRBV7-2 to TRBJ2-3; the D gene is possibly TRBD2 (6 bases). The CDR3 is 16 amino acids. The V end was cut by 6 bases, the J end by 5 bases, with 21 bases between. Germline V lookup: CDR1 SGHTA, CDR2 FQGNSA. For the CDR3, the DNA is TGTGCCAGCAGTCCTACGTCGGATTGGCGGGGAGATACGCAGTATTTT. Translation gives CASSPTSDWRGDTQYF.

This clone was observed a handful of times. CDR3 residues: CASSYGQGNTEAFF. The CDR3 bases are TGTGCCAGCAGTTACGGACAGGGGAACACTGAAGCTTTCTTT. V gene TRBV6-5 combines with J gene TRBJ1-1; 8 nucleotides match TRBD1. The CDR3 has 14 amino acids. V trimming: 2 bases; J trimming: 1 base; junction bases outside the gene matches: 0. Per the germline V gene, CDR1 is MNHEY and CDR2 is SVGAGI.

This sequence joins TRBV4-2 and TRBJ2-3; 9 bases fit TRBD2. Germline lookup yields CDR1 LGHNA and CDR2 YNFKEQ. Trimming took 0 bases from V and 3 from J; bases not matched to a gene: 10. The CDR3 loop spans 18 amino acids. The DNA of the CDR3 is TGTGCCAGCAGCCAAGATCCATCTGCTAGCGGGATGACAGATACGCAGTATTTT. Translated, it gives CASSQDPSASGMTDTQYF.

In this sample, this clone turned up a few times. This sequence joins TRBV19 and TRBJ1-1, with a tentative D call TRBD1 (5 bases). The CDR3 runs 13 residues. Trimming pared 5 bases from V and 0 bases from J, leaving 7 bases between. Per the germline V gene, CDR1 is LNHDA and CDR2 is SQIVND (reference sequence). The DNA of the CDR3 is TGTGCCAGTAGTCAGGGCATGAACACTGAAGCTTTCTTT. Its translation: CASSQGMNTEAFF.

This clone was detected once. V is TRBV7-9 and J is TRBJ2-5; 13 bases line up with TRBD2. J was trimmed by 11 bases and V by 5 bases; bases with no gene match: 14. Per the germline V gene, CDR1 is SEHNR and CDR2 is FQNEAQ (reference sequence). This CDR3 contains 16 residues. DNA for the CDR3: TGTGCCAGCAGCCACGGACTAGCGGGGGCCTACGGGGAGCAGTACTTC. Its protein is CASSHGLAGAYGEQYF.

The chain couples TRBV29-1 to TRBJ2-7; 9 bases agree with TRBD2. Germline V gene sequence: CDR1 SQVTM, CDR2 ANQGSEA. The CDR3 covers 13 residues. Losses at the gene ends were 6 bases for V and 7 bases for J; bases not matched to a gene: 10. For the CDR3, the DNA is TGCAGCGTCTACCCGGTTAGCGGGAGTGAGCAGTACGTC. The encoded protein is CSVYPVSGSEQYV.

This CDR3 reads CASSLTGAYEKLFF. DNA for the CDR3: TGTGCCAGCAGTCTGACAGGGGCTTATGAAAAACTGTTTTTT. The rearrangement joins TRBV27 to TRBJ1-4; 8 positions agree with TRBD1. V shed 5 bases and J 6 bases; nucleotides not matched to a gene: 5. The CDR3 loop spans 14 amino acids. The germline V gene has CDR1 MNHEY and CDR2 SMNVEV (reference sequence).

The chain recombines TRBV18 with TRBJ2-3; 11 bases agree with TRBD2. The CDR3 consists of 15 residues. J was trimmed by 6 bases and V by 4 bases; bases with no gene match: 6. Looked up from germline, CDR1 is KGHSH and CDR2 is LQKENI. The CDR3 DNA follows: TGTGCCAGCTCACGCGCTAGCGGGAGGAAGGATACGCAGTATTTT. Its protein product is CASSRASGRKDTQYF.

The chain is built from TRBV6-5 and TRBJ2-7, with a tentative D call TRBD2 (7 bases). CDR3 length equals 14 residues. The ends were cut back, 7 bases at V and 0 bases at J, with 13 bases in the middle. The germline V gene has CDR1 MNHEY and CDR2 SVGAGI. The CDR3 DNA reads TGTGCCAGCACCCCCGGGGGGCCCTCCTACGAGCAGTACTTC. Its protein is CASTPGGPSYEQYF.

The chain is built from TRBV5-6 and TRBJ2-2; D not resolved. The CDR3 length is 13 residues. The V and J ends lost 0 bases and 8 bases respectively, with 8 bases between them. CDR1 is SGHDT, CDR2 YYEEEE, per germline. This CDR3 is CASSLAYTGELFF. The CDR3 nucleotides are TGTGCCAGCAGCTTGGCTTATACAGGGGAGCTGTTTTTT. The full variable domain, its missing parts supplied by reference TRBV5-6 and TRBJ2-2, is DAGVTQSPTHLIKTRGQQVTLRCSPKSGHDTVSWYQQALGQGPQFIFQYYEEEERQRGNFPDRFSGHQFPNYSSELNVNALLLGDSALYLCASSLAYTGELFFGEGSRLTVL.

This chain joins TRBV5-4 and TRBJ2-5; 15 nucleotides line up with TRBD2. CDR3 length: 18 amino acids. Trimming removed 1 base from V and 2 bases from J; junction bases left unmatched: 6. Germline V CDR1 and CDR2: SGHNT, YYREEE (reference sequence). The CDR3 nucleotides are TGTGCCAGCAGCTTGTTTGGGACTAGCGGGAGGCTTCAAGAGACCCAGTACTTC. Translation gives CASSLFGTSGRLQETQYF.

The CDR3 is CASSRLAGRTDTQYF. The CDR3 coding sequence is TGTGCCAGCAGCCGACTAGCGGGCCGCACAGATACGCAGTATTTT. This sequence joins TRBV2 and TRBJ2-3; 10 bases match TRBD2. This CDR3 is 15 amino acids long. V lost 6 bases to trimming and J lost 1 base; unmatched junction nucleotides: 4. Germline lookup yields CDR1 SNHLY and CDR2 FYNNEI.

The CDR3 here is CASSYSIRERYNEQFF. Here the CDR3 DNA reads TGTGCCAGCAGTTACTCGATCCGGGAGCGCTACAATGAGCAGTTCTTC. The rearrangement joins TRBV6-5 to TRBJ2-1; tentative D call: TRBD2 (6 bases). CDR1 is MNHEY and CDR2 is SVGAGI in the germline V gene. The CDR3 length is 16 residues. V lost 0 bases, J lost 3 bases, and 12 bases lay in between.

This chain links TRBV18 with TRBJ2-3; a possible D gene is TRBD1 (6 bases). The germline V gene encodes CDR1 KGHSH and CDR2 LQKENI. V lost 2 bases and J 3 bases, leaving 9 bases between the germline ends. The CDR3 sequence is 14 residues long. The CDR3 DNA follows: TGTGCCAGCTCACCAGAAACAGGGACAGATACGCAGTATTTT. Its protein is CASSPETGTDTQYF.

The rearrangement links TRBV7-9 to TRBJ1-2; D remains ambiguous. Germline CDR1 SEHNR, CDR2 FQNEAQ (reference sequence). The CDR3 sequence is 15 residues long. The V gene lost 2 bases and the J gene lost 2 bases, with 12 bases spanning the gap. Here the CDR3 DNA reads TGTGCCAGCAGCTTAATGAAGAGGCAAAACTATGGCTACACCTTC. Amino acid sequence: CASSLMKRQNYGYTF.

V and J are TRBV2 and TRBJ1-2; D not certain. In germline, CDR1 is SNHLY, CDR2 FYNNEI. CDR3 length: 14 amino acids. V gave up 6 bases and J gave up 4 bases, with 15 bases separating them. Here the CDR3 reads CASRATEGSYGYTF. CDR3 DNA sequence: TGTGCCAGCAGGGCGACCGAGGGCAGCTATGGCTACACCTTC.

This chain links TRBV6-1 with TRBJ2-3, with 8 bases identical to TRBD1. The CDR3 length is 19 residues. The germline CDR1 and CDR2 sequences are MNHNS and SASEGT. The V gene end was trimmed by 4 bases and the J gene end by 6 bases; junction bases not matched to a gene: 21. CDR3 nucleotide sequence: TGTGCCAGCAGTGGGGTTCTACCTACGCAGGGGGCGCTTAGGGATACGCAGTATTTT. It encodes CASSGVLPTQGALRDTQYF.

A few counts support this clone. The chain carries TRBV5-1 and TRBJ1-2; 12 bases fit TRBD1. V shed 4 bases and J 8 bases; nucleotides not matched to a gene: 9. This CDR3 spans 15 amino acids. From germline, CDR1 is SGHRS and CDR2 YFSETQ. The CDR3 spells CASSASAGTGGGYTF. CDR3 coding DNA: TGCGCCAGCAGCGCCTCCGCGGGGACAGGGGGCGGCTACACCTTC. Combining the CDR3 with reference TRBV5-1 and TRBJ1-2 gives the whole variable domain KAGVTQTPRYLIKTRGQQVTLSCSPISGHRSVSWYQQTPGQGLQFLFEYFSETQRNKGNFPGRFSGRQFSNSRSEMNVSTLELGDSALYLCASSASAGTGGGYTFGSGTRLTVV.

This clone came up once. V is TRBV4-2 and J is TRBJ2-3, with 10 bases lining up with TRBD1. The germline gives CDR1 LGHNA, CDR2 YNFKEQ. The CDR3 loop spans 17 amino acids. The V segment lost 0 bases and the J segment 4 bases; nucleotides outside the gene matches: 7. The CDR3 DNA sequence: TGTGCCAGCAGCCAAGATCGACAGGGGGCGTATCCAGATACGCAGTATTTT. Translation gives CASSQDRQGAYPDTQYF.

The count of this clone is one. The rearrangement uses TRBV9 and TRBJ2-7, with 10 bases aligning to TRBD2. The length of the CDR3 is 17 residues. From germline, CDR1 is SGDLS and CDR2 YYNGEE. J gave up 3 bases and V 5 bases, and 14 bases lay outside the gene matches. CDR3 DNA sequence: TGTGCCAGCAGACTGCTCCAGCGGGAGGGACAGTACTACGAGCAGTACGTC. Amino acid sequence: CASRLLQREGQYYEQYV.

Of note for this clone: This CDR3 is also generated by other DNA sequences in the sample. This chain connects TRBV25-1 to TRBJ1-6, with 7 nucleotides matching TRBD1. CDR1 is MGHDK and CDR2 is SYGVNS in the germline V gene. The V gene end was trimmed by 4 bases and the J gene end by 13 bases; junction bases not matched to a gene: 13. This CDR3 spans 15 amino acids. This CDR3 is CASSGNLQGLAPLHF. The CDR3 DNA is TGTGCCAGCAGTGGGAACCTACAGGGGCTGGCCCCCCTCCACTTT.

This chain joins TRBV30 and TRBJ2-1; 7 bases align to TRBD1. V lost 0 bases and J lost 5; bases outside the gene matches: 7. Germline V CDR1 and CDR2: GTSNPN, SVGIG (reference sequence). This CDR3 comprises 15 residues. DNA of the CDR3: TGTGCCTGGAGTGTATGGCCCAGGGGGAACAATGAGCAGTTCTTC. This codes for CAWSVWPRGNNEQFF.